This T cell receptor (beta chain) was obtained from a study of blood T cell repertoires in COVID-19. This table comes from immunoSEQ multiplex PCR, and its TCRdb copy is limited to in-frame clones, with some not included. The data show about 82,000 clones, around 78% seen once. Unmatched junction bases numbered 6, after V lost 0 bases and J lost 6 bases. Germline V gene sequence: CDR1 SGHDN, CDR2 FVKESK. The CDR3 is 17 amino acids. The rearrangement links TRBV14 to TRBJ2-1, with TRBD2 matching 12 bases. This clonotype was sampled from a man aged 55 to 70 with COVID-19, enrolled during active disease. The sample consisted of peripheral blood. CDR3: CASSQDLLAGGVNEQFF. The CDR3 coding sequence is TGTGCCAGCAGCCAAGATCTACTAGCGGGAGGCGTCAATGAGCAGTTCTTC. Full variable domain (outside the CDR3, taken from reference TRBV14 and TRBJ2-1): EAGVTQFPSHSVIEKGQTVTLRCDPISGHDNLYWYRRVMGKEIKFLLHFVKESKQDESGMPNNRFLAERTGGTYSTLKVQPAELEDSGVYFCASSQDLLAGGVNEQFFGPGTRLTVL.